This T cell receptor (beta chain) comes out of a study of molecular identifiers for immune sequencing clone quantification. Researchers sorted naive CD8 T cells as cells that were CD8+CD4-CCR7+CD45RA+. Via MiXCR, TCRdb re-called the PCR reads, giving one row per CDR3 protein. There are under 600,000 distinct CDR3 sequences in the sample; around 21% occur only once, and 0.7% to 0.95% lies in the top ten. This clonotype appeared a few times. Sequencing was done on a sample of naive CD8+ T cells from blood, with Jurkat cell RNA spiked in. This sample's subset: FACS-sorted CD8+CD4-CCR7+CD45RA+ naive T cells. This clonotype was sampled from a human donor in good health. Some libraries in this study had Jurkat cell RNA spiked in.

CDR3 in DNA: TGTGCCAGTAGTATGGGTAGCGGGAGGGGGTACAATGAGCAGTTCTTC. The encoded protein is CASSMGSGRGYNEQFF. The chain recombines TRBV19 with TRBJ2-1, with TRBD2 identical over 11 bases. Germline V gene data show CDR1 as LNHDA and CDR2 as SQIVND (reference sequence). CDR3 length: 16 amino acids. Trimming cost V 3 bases and J 4 bases; bases outside gene matches: 5.